This T cell receptor beta chain emerged from a study of CD8+ T cells in alopecia areata. As for the study in general: Dosing with tofacitinib proceeded for 6 to 18 months, followed by 6 months off drug. Points from the study as a whole: Alopecia totalis/universalis scalp especially showed more expanded CD8+ clones than normal scalp.

Extracted RNA was reverse transcribed, and the resulting cDNA served as sequencing template. The assay was immunoSEQ multiplex PCR, and TCRdb's table has in-frame clones only and misses some. The sample yields 170,000 or so clones, approximately 59% seen once. This CDR3 contains 13 residues. The V and J ends lost 0 bases and 1 base respectively, with 2 bases between them. Germline loops: CDR1 SGHRS, CDR2 YFSETQ. As concerns this clone: Its specificity is unknown. The sample holds other DNA sequences that translate to the same CDR3.

The source of this sequence is a human donor with alopecia areata. The V gene is TRBV5-1, the J gene TRBJ1-5; D is undetermined. The sequenced sample was CD4+ T cells sorted from blood, obtained at week 0. CDR3 coding DNA: TGCGCCAGCAGCTTGGGGAGCAATCAGCCCCAGCATTTT. Its translation is CASSLGSNQPQHF. Combining the CDR3 with reference TRBV5-1 and TRBJ1-5 gives the whole variable domain KAGVTQTPRYLIKTRGQQVTLSCSPISGHRSVSWYQQTPGQGLQFLFEYFSETQRNKGNFPGRFSGRQFSNSRSEMNVSTLELGDSALYLCASSLGSNQPQHFGDGTRLSIL.